Presented here are 25 T cell receptor beta chains from one specimen sequenced in a study of T cells in women clearing cervical HPV infection. Assay: immunoSEQ multiplex PCR; the TCRdb copy retains only in-frame clones and omits some. The sample totals over 20,000 clones. Sequenced: blood buffy coat. The receptors were sampled from a woman aged 18-70 years with a cervical HPV16 infection that either progressed to CIN3+ or cleared (not recorded which).

Comments on this clone: The sequence runs out 3 residues before the end of the CDR3; the remainder is reconstructed from the germline J gene. The chain combines TRBV7-1 with TRBJ2-3; 12 bases are a match to TRBD1. TRBV7-1 is labeled an ORF, and its function is uncertain. The CDR3 spans 20 residues. V shed 2 bases and J 0 bases; nucleotides not matched to a gene: 12. CDR3 in amino acids: CASSSNIPGQGAFSTDTQYF. The part of the CDR3 DNA that was read is TGTGCCAGCAGCTCAAACATCCCGGGACAGGGGGCATTCAGCACAGATACG.

In regard to this clone: The sequence runs out 3 residues before the end of the CDR3; the remainder is reconstructed from the germline J gene. The rearrangement joins TRBV20-1 to TRBJ2-1; 8 bases match TRBD2. Germline trimming cut 6 bases from V and 9 bases from J; bases unmatched to any gene: 10. The CDR3 runs to 13 residues. Germline V lookup: CDR1 DFQATT, CDR2 SNEGSKA (reference sequence). The CDR3 loop reads CSAFPGLGVEQFF. CDR3 DNA, as far as it was read: TGCAGTGCCTTTCCGGGACTAGGTGTTGAG.

As regards this clone: The read finishes 3 residues shy of the CDR3 end, and the germline J gene is used to complete it. The chain couples TRBV6-2 or TRBV6-3 to TRBJ2-1; the D gene is possibly TRBD2 (5 bases). This CDR3 has 14 residues. The germline V gene encodes CDR1 MNHEY and CDR2 SVGEGT. V lost 5 bases and J 0 bases, leaving 8 bases between the germline ends. This CDR3 is CASSPGSSYNEQFF. The CDR3 bases that were read are TGTGCCAGCAGTCCGGGGAGCTCCTACAATGAG.

CDR3 in amino acids: CASKKAGNEVFEQYF. The DNA read from the CDR3 is TGTGCCAGCAAAAAAGCAGGGAATGAGGTGTTCGAG. The chain employs TRBV4-2 and TRBJ2-7; possible D gene TRBD1, 5 bases. The read stops 3 residues short of the end of the CDR3; the missing end is completed from the germline J gene. Trimming took 7 bases from V and 6 from J, leaving 22 bases between them. CDR3 length: 15 amino acids. Germline lookup yields CDR1 LGHNA and CDR2 YNFKEQ.

To note about this clone: The read terminates 3 residues ahead of where the CDR3 ends, so the germline J gene completes it. V is TRBV7-3 and J is TRBJ1-5, with 7 bases lining up with TRBD1. The length of the CDR3 is 17 residues. With 3 bases clipped from V and 4 bases from J, the junction kept 12 bases outside the gene matches. Germline loops: CDR1 SGHTA, CDR2 FQGTGA. CDR3 DNA (partial): TGTGCCAGCAGCTTCACTACAGGGGTAATAGGGAATCAGCCC. Its translation is CASSFTTGVIGNQP. The full CDR3 is CASSFTTGVIGNQPQHF.

A word on this clone: The read ends 3 residues early relative to the CDR3; the germline J gene fills the gap. This sequence joins TRBV7-8 and TRBJ2-2; D uncertain. The CDR3 length is 15 residues. V gave up 2 bases and J gave up 7 bases, with 14 bases separating them. Germline V gene lookup returns CDR1 SGHVS and CDR2 FQNEAQ. CDR3 bases read: TGTGCCAGCAGCTTATACCCCAAGGCAAACGGGGAG. Its translation is CASSLYPKANGE. The complete CDR3 reads CASSLYPKANGELFF.

As to this clone: From the germline J gene comes the end of the CDR3, since the read stops 3 residues before it. The chain is built from TRBV7-9 and TRBJ2-7, with D perhaps matching TRBD1 (6 bases). The CDR3 totals 13 residues. CDR1 is SEHNR, CDR2 FQNEAQ, per germline (reference sequence). Trimming pared 5 bases from V and 2 bases from J, leaving 10 bases between. CDR3 loop: CASSLDSTYEQYF. Partial CDR3 DNA: TGTGCCAGCAGCCTGGACAGTACCTACGAG. The whole variable domain, filled in from reference TRBV7-9 and TRBJ2-7, reads DTGVSQNPRHKITKRGQNVTFRCDPISEHNRLYWYRQTLGQGPEFLTYFQNEAQLEKSRLLSDRFSAERPKGSFSTLEIQRTEQGDSAMYLCASSLDSTYEQYFGPGTRLTVT.

On this clone itself: The DNA ends 3 residues before the CDR3 does, and the rest of the CDR3 is filled in from the germline J gene. V is TRBV2 and J is TRBJ2-7, with 10 bases that match TRBD2. Germline assignment: CDR1 SNHLY and CDR2 FYNNEI. CDR3 length equals 14 residues. With 8 bases clipped from V and 2 bases from J, the junction kept 6 bases outside the gene matches. The CDR3 is CASDTSGVTYEQYF. The sequenced part of the CDR3 DNA is TGTGCCAGCGACACTAGCGGGGTAACCTACGAG. Drawing the rest from reference TRBV2 and TRBJ2-7, the complete variable domain is EPEVTQTPSHQVTQMGQEVILRCVPISNHLYFYWYRQILGQKVEFLVSFYNNEISEKSEIFDDQFSVERPDGSNFTLKIRSTKLEDSAMYFCASDTSGVTYEQYFGPGTRLTVT.

As for this clone: The CDR3 is cut off 3 residues early in the read; its end comes from the germline J gene. The rearrangement joins TRBV6-1 to TRBJ1-2, with 8 bases fitting TRBD1. This CDR3 region has 14 residues. The germline V gene has CDR1 MNHNS and CDR2 SASEGT. V was clipped by 4 bases and J by 4 bases; unmatched bases: 5. The CDR3 loop reads CASSAAGQGYGYTF. CDR3 bases read: TGTGCCAGCAGTGCGGCTGGACAGGGCTATGGC.

A remark on this clone: The read finishes 3 residues shy of the CDR3 end, and the germline J gene is used to complete it. This chain connects TRBV7-9 to TRBJ2-2; TRBD1 agrees at 7 bases. Germline V gene data show CDR1 as SEHNR and CDR2 as FQNEAQ (reference sequence). The V and J ends lost 6 bases and 0 bases, in that order; junction bases with no gene match: 4. The CDR3 sequence is 15 residues long. Incomplete CDR3 DNA: TGTGCCAGCAGTTATGGACAGGCGAACACCGGGGAG. This encodes CASSYGQANTGE. The complete CDR3 reads CASSYGQANTGELFF.

The DNA read from the CDR3 is TGTGCCAGCAGCTTGTGGAGCACCTACAGGAACTATGGC. It yields the protein CASSLWSTYRNYG. The entire CDR3 protein reads CASSLWSTYRNYGYTF. The rearrangement uses TRBV5-4 and TRBJ1-2, with D possibly being TRBD1 (5 bases). The sequenced fragment ends 3 residues before the CDR3 boundary, so the rest is inferred from the germline J gene. V gave up 1 base and J gave up 2 bases, with 15 bases separating them. Germline CDR1 reads SGHNT; CDR2 reads YYREEE (reference sequence). This CDR3 region has 16 residues.

Comments on this clone: The CDR3 is cut off 3 residues early in the read; its end comes from the germline J gene. The V call is TRBV7-9, the J call TRBJ1-2, with unresolved D. The CDR3 is made up of 13 amino acids. CDR1 SEHNR and CDR2 FQNEAQ come from the germline V gene (reference sequence). CDR3 DNA, as far as it was read: TGTGCCAGCAGCAGACCGGGGATTTGGGGC. Protein sequence: CASSRPGIWG. The full CDR3 protein is CASSRPGIWGYTF. Full variable domain (rest looked up from reference TRBV7-9 and TRBJ1-2): DTGVSQNPRHKITKRGQNVTFRCDPISEHNRLYWYRQTLGQGPEFLTYFQNEAQLEKSRLLSDRFSAERPKGSFSTLEIQRTEQGDSAMYLCASSRPGIWGYTFGSGTRLTVV.

Points on this clone: From the germline J gene comes the end of the CDR3, since the read stops 3 residues before it. The chain combines TRBV18 with TRBJ2-2; no clear D. CDR1 is KGHSH and CDR2 is LQKENI in the germline V gene. The V end lost 0 bases, the J end lost 1 base, and 15 bases lay between the germline ends. The CDR3 has 18 residues. CDR3 sequence: CASSPPQRQAMNTGELFF. The sequenced CDR3 bases are TGTGCCAGCTCACCACCGCAGAGGCAAGCGATGAACACCGGGGAG.

Remarks on this clone: The read ends 3 residues before the CDR3 terminus; that terminus is restored from the germline J gene. The V gene is TRBV7-3, the J gene TRBJ1-3; maybe TRBD1 (6 bases). CDR1 SGHTA and CDR2 FQGTGA come from the germline V gene. The CDR3 has 15 amino acids. V gave up 5 bases and J gave up 2 bases, with 13 bases separating them. The CDR3 sequence is CASSRDTGPGNTIYF. The sequenced part of the CDR3 DNA is TGTGCCAGCAGCCGAGACACAGGGCCTGGAAACACC.

Here the CDR3 reads CASSLGRGRVDGELFF. CDR3 bases read: TGTGCCAGCAGCTTGGGGCGCGGGAGGGTTGACGGGGAG. The chain uses TRBV5-4 and TRBJ2-2, with TRBD2 matching over 9 bases. Read coverage stops 3 residues before the CDR3 terminus; the germline J gene supplies the remainder. The trim removed 0 bases at V and 7 bases at J, leaving 7 bases unmatched. Per germline, CDR1 SGHNT and CDR2 YYREEE (reference sequence). The CDR3 spans 16 residues.

With respect to this clone: The CDR3 end is not reached by the read, which stops 3 residues before it; the germline J gene fills it in. V gene TRBV19 combines with J gene TRBJ2-2; D perhaps matches TRBD1 (5 bases). Per germline, CDR1 LNHDA and CDR2 SQIVND (reference sequence). The CDR3 covers 14 residues. Trimming removed 5 bases at V and 3 bases at J, with 10 bases between. The CDR3 DNA, read in part, is TGTGCCAGTAGTCTTATACAGGACACCGGGGAG. This sequence encodes CASSLIQDTGE. The whole CDR3 sequence reads CASSLIQDTGELFF.

As regards this clone: The sequenced fragment ends 3 residues before the CDR3 boundary, so the rest is inferred from the germline J gene. The J gene is TRBJ1-2, the V gene TRBV7-9; D is possibly TRBD1 (5 bases). Trimming took off 0 bases at V and 6 bases at J, with 8 bases between the two ends. Germline values: CDR1 SEHNR, CDR2 FQNEAQ (reference sequence). The CDR3 is 13 residues long. The CDR3 loop is CASSLAEGDGYTF. The CDR3 DNA, read in part, is TGTGCCAGCAGCTTAGCAGAAGGGGATGGC.

Points on this clone: Compared with germline, one end of the junction differs, possibly owing to a read error. The read ends 3 residues early relative to the CDR3; the germline J gene fills the gap. The chain combines TRBV7-7 with TRBJ2-5; TRBD1 agrees at 8 bases. Germline V gene lookup returns CDR1 SSHAT and CDR2 FNYEAQ (reference sequence). The CDR3 sequence is 13 residues long. CDR3 DNA, as far as it was read: TGTGCTAGCAGCCCGCGGACAGGGGAGACC. It specifies CASSPRTGET. The entire CDR3 is CASSPRTGETQYF. The entire variable domain, with the rest obtained from reference TRBV7-7 and TRBJ2-5, is as follows: GAGVSQSPRYKVTKRGQDVTLRCDPISSHATLYWYQQALGQGPEFLTYFNYEAQPDKSGLPSDRFSAERPEGSISTLTIQRTEQRDSAMYRCASSPRTGETQYFGPGTRLLVL.

As to this clone: The sequence runs out 3 residues before the end of the CDR3; the remainder is reconstructed from the germline J gene. The chain uses TRBV20-1 and TRBJ1-1; no clear D gene. The CDR3 extends over 14 amino acids. V was pared by 0 bases and J by 0 bases, with 8 bases between. Germline CDR1 DFQATT, CDR2 SNEGSKA (reference sequence). CDR3 protein: CSARDRRVNTEAFF. CDR3 bases read: TGCAGTGCTAGAGATCGACGGGTGAACACTGAA.

About this clone itself: The missing CDR3 end, 3 residues past where the read stops, is filled in from the germline J gene. V is TRBV2 and J is TRBJ1-2, with 7 bases identical to TRBD1. CDR1 SNHLY and CDR2 FYNNEI come from the germline V gene. The CDR3 is 12 residues long. V trimming: 7 bases; J trimming: 5 bases; junction bases outside the gene matches: 4. The CDR3 loop is CASTTGAYGYTF. The CDR3 DNA, read in part, is TGTGCCAGCACCACAGGGGCATATGGC.

Worth noting for this clone: The read falls 3 residues short of the CDR3 end, and the missing part is taken from the germline J gene. V gene TRBV14 combines with J gene TRBJ1-3; D is possibly TRBD1 (6 bases). The germline gives CDR1 SGHDN, CDR2 FVKESK. V was trimmed by 6 bases and J by 0 bases, leaving 12 bases between them. The CDR3 has 15 residues. The sequenced CDR3 bases are TGTGCCAGCAGTGGGGGCCTAATCTCTGGAAACACC. Residues: CASSGGLISGNT. The CDR3, in full, reads CASSGGLISGNTIYF.

About this clone itself: The CDR3 end lies 3 residues beyond the end of the read and is filled in from the germline J gene. The chain has TRBV5-1 and TRBJ1-1; D remains unclear. V was trimmed by 4 bases and J by 2 bases, leaving 12 bases between them. The CDR3 is 14 amino acids. From germline, CDR1 is SGHRS and CDR2 YFSETQ. The CDR3 loop is CASSHNSGNTEAFF. The CDR3 DNA, read in part, is TGCGCCAGCAGCCATAACTCAGGAAACACTGAA.

In the case of this clone: The sequenced fragment ends 3 residues before the CDR3 boundary, so the rest is inferred from the germline J gene. The V and J genes are TRBV2 and TRBJ1-2, with D perhaps TRBD1 (5 bases). Germline V gene data show CDR1 as SNHLY and CDR2 as FYNNEI. Between the trimmed V and J ends, which lost 1 base and 7 bases, there was a span of 25 bases. This CDR3 is 18 amino acids long. The covered CDR3 bases are TGTGCCAGCAGTGAAGTTGGGGGGACTATTGTCAAAGGGTCTGGC. This translates into CASSEVGGTIVKGSG. From start to end, the CDR3 is CASSEVGGTIVKGSGYTF. The whole variable domain, remainder taken from reference TRBV2 and TRBJ1-2, is EPEVTQTPSHQVTQMGQEVILRCVPISNHLYFYWYRQILGQKVEFLVSFYNNEISEKSEIFDDQFSVERPDGSNFTLKIRSTKLEDSAMYFCASSEVGGTIVKGSGYTFGSGTRLTVV.

Judged by frequency, this clone is medium-sized (0.01 to 0.1%). Read coverage stops 3 residues before the CDR3 terminus; the germline J gene supplies the remainder. The rearrangement joins TRBV18 to TRBJ1-1; TRBD1 might be the D (5 bases). The germline CDR1 and CDR2 sequences are KGHSH and LQKENI. V was shortened by 7 bases and J by 0 bases, with 9 bases between the two germline ends. The CDR3 contains 13 residues. The chain's CDR3 is CASFQGLNTEAFF. The part of the CDR3 DNA that was read is TGTGCCAGCTTCCAGGGATTGAACACTGAA.

Turning to this clone: Read coverage stops 3 residues before the CDR3 terminus; the germline J gene supplies the remainder. J is TRBJ2-1 and V is TRBV10-3, with 13 positions matching TRBD2. CDR1 ENHRY and CDR2 SYGVKD come from the germline V gene. The CDR3 is 16 amino acids. The V gene end was trimmed by 7 bases and the J gene end by 7 bases; junction bases not matched to a gene: 10. The chain's CDR3 is CAITEVGTSGINEQFF. Incomplete CDR3 DNA: TGTGCCATCACCGAAGTGGGGACTAGCGGGATAAATGAG.